This entry lists 10 T cell receptor beta chains sequenced from one sample in a study of STAT3 mutations in large granular lymphocyte leukemia. Study findings and constraints: At least one immunodominant TCR beta clonotype appeared in every T-cell large granular lymphocyte leukemia patient.

These TCRs are of unknown antigen specificity. The table came from immunoSEQ multiplex PCR; TCRdb's copy has only in-frame clones and leaves some out. The table shows about 42,000 clones, with 81% occurring only once. Source material: PBMCs. These receptors came from a human donor with T large granular lymphocyte leukemia. Some clones in this sample may be carry-over from other donors' samples.

This sequence joins TRBV7-9 and TRBJ2-5; D unresolved. CDR3 size: 14 residues. Germline CDR1 is SEHNR and CDR2 is FQNEAQ (reference sequence). Trimming took 2 bases from V and 1 from J, leaving 8 bases between them. The CDR3, as DNA: TGTGCCAGCAGCTTAAATGCAGGCCAAGAGACCCAGTACTTC. It codes for CASSLNAGQETQYF.

This clone came up a few times. The genes are TRBV30 and TRBJ1-6, with TRBD1 matching 7 bases. V trimming: 8 bases; J trimming: 5 bases; junction bases outside the gene matches: 6. Germline loops: CDR1 GTSNPN, CDR2 SVGIG (reference sequence). This CDR3 has 13 amino acids. CDR3 in amino acids: CATWTGHNSPLHF. CDR3 nucleotide sequence: TGTGCCACCTGGACAGGCCATAATTCACCCCTCCACTTT. Using reference TRBV30 and TRBJ1-6 for the parts outside the CDR3, the full variable domain is SQTIHQWPATLVQPVGSPLSLECTVEGTSNPNLYWYRQAAGRGLQLLFYSVGIGQISSEVPQNLSASRPQDRQFILSSKKLLLSDSGFYLCATWTGHNSPLHFGNGTRLTVT.

The V and J genes are TRBV5-6 and TRBJ1-6; tentatively, D is TRBD1 (5 bases). Trimming shortened V by 4 bases and J by 6 bases, and 14 bases separated the two germline ends. The CDR3 is 15 amino acids. Per germline, CDR1 SGHDT and CDR2 YYEEEE. CDR3 in DNA: TGTGCCAGCAGCCTGGTAGGGGACTTTAATTCACCCCTCCACTTT. Translated: CASSLVGDFNSPLHF.

V is TRBV6-5 and J is TRBJ2-2; a weak D match, TRBD1 (5 bases). Looked up from germline, CDR1 is MNHEY and CDR2 is SVGAGI. The CDR3 totals 15 residues. Trimming removed 3 bases at V and 0 bases at J, with 8 bases between. In DNA, the CDR3 is TGTGCCAGCAGTTATGACAGACCGAACACCGGGGAGCTGTTTTTT. Its translation: CASSYDRPNTGELFF.

This chain links TRBV19 with TRBJ1-6; D unclear. Germline CDR1 is LNHDA and CDR2 is SQIVND (reference sequence). The CDR3 is 16 amino acids. Between the trimmed V and J ends, which lost 5 bases and 0 bases, there was a span of 11 bases. The CDR3 DNA reads as TGTGCCAGTAGTCAGGACCCAAACTCCTATAATTCACCCCTCCACTTT. Translation: CASSQDPNSYNSPLHF. The full variable domain, with the rest looked up from reference TRBV19 and TRBJ1-6, is DGGITQSPKYLFRKEGQNVTLSCEQNLNHDAMYWYRQDPGQGLRLIYYSQIVNDFQKGDIAEGYSVSREKKESFPLTVTSAQKNPTAFYLCASSQDPNSYNSPLHFGNGTRLTVT.

J is TRBJ1-5 and V is TRBV4-1; tentatively, D is TRBD1 (6 bases). Germline values: CDR1 MGHRA, CDR2 YSYEKL. The CDR3 runs 15 residues. Trimming pared 1 base from V and 9 bases from J, leaving 16 bases between. The CDR3 DNA is TGCGCCAGCAGCCAAGGGCTCCAACAGGGTCGGCCCCAGCATTTT. Residues: CASSQGLQQGRPQHF.

As concerns this clone: Other nucleotide sequences in the sample specify the same CDR3. The V and J genes are TRBV5-1 and TRBJ1-4; no definite D call. The CDR3 is made up of 14 amino acids. The V gene lost 0 bases and the J gene lost 2 bases, with 5 bases spanning the gap. The germline CDR1 and CDR2 sequences are SGHRS and YFSETQ. This CDR3 reads CASSLDSTNEKLFF. CDR3 bases: TGCGCCAGCAGCTTGGACAGTACTAATGAAAAACTGTTTTTT. Supplemented by reference TRBV5-1 and TRBJ1-4, the full variable domain reads KAGVTQTPRYLIKTRGQQVTLSCSPISGHRSVSWYQQTPGQGLQFLFEYFSETQRNKGNFPGRFSGRQFSNSRSEMNVSTLELGDSALYLCASSLDSTNEKLFFGSGTQLSVL.

The J gene is TRBJ2-5, the V gene TRBV5-1; 8 bases fit TRBD1. CDR1 is SGHRS, CDR2 YFSETQ, per germline. V shed 4 bases, J shed 9 bases, and the junction held 8 bases outside the gene matches. The CDR3 sequence is 13 residues long. The CDR3 nucleotides read TGCGCCAGCAGCCAAGGACAGGGACAGGCCCAGTACTTC. Translating it yields CASSQGQGQAQYF. Variable domain in full (rest from reference TRBV5-1 and TRBJ2-5): KAGVTQTPRYLIKTRGQQVTLSCSPISGHRSVSWYQQTPGQGLQFLFEYFSETQRNKGNFPGRFSGRQFSNSRSEMNVSTLELGDSALYLCASSQGQGQAQYFGPGTRLLVL.

There are a few counts of this clone. This chain's CDR3 is CASSDDPTYEQYF. CDR3 nucleotides: TGTGCCAGCAGTGACGACCCTACCTACGAGCAGTACTTC. This chain links TRBV2 with TRBJ2-7, with D unclear. This CDR3 contains 13 residues. Trimming cost V 3 bases and J 2 bases, with 8 bases left between them. Germline CDR1 SNHLY, CDR2 FYNNEI.

This rearrangement joins TRBV7-9 to TRBJ1-5, with 7 bases matching TRBD1. The V gene's germline CDR1 is SEHNR and CDR2 FQNEAQ (reference sequence). After removal of 3 bases from V and 1 base from J, the junction contained 0 bases not matched to a gene. The CDR3 runs 14 residues. CDR3 sequence: CASSLGQSNQPQHF. For the CDR3, the DNA is TGTGCCAGCAGCTTGGGACAGAGCAATCAGCCCCAGCATTTT.